This T cell receptor (beta chain) was documented in a study of blood T cell repertoires in COVID-19. The germline gives CDR1 MNHEY, CDR2 SMNVEV (reference sequence). V gave up 2 bases and J gave up 3 bases; unmatched junction bases: 0. The CDR3 loop spans 15 amino acids. Only in-frame clones appear in the TCRdb table, and some are missing; sequencing was by immunoSEQ multiplex PCR. The top ten clones hold approximately 12% of a sample with roughly 59,000 clones, 60% to 80% of them seen once. The sample consisted of peripheral blood. The chain uses TRBV27 and TRBJ1-6; 8 nucleotides align to TRBD1. The TCR sequence derives from a man of 80 years or more with acute or convalescent COVID-19. Here the CDR3 reads CASSLDRGYNSPLHF. DNA for the CDR3: TGTGCCAGCAGTTTAGACAGGGGCTATAATTCACCCCTCCACTTT.